This T cell receptor beta chain was documented in a study of blood T cell repertoires in COVID-19. About the research overall: Both acute and convalescent COVID-19 samples were obtained from the United States, Italy and Spain.

The junction had 12 bases not matched to a gene; V was cut back by 5 bases and J by 2 bases. Germline V gene lookup returns CDR1 MNHEY and CDR2 SMNVEV (reference sequence). The CDR3 totals 18 residues. As processed by the authors: By means of reference gene primer amplification, nucleated cell counts were estimated. Assay: immunoSEQ multiplex PCR; the TCRdb copy retains only in-frame clones and omits some. For V, J and clone size, that table is used; D and trimming come from the DNA. The sample lists around 76,000 clones, around three quarters seen once, with around 27% in the top ten. The chain joins TRBV27 to TRBJ2-5; 12 positions agree with TRBD2. The sequenced material came from peripheral blood. This clonotype was sampled from a woman older than 75 with active or convalescent COVID-19. In DNA form, the CDR3 reads TGTGCCAGCAGTCGACGACTAGCGGGGGTCGGGGGGCAAGAGACCCAGTACTTC. Amino acid sequence: CASSRRLAGVGGQETQYF.